A selection of T cell receptor beta chains follows, all from one sample in a study of T cell changes during pregnancy in multiple sclerosis. The assay was immunoSEQ multiplex PCR, and TCRdb's table has in-frame clones only and misses some. Seen here are approximately 79,000 clones, roughly nine tenths observed once, and the top ten hold around 0.22%. The sequences come from CD4+ T cells from peripheral blood mononuclear cells, collected before pregnancy. These receptors all stem from a female donor with multiple sclerosis, enrolled in a pregnancy study. Each CDR3 is given with its conserved first and last residue.

cdr3_aa v_call cdr3_length j_call
CASSLKYEQYF TRBV14 11 TRBJ2-7
CASSPTSRVKETQYF TRBV18 15 TRBJ2-5
CASSPTSGKLDEQFF TRBV18 15 TRBJ2-1
CASRGDAGDRLYEQYF TRBV2 16 TRBJ2-7
CACYPANYGYTF TRBV30 12 TRBJ1-2
CASSSGGVPSGNTIYF TRBV2 16 TRBJ1-3
CASSEGQGDIWLAGRSYNEQFF TRBV9 22 TRBJ2-1
CASSPDRGAPEQYF TRBV2 14 TRBJ2-7
CAWSVAADYGYTF TRBV30 13 TRBJ1-2
CASSPPPTGAFGYTF TRBV7-2 15 TRBJ1-2
CASSLFRGAGELFF TRBV11-1 14 TRBJ2-2
CASSPRGQGSYEQYF TRBV2 15 TRBJ2-7
CATGDRGYGYTF TRBV7-8 12 TRBJ1-2
CASSFGPGAGKTEAFF TRBV5-1 16 TRBJ1-1
CASSVSRDDGSTNEKLFF TRBV9 18 TRBJ1-4
CASSLVQGDNQPQHF TRBV11-2 15 TRBJ1-5
CASSLPATNEQYF TRBV28 13 TRBJ2-7
CASSYSAGNTEAFF TRBV6-5 14 TRBJ1-1
CASSRDRGQNEQFF TRBV18 14 TRBJ2-1
CASSEPSLGLAAGELFF TRBV2 17 TRBJ2-2
CASLQDGATNEKLFF TRBV2 15 TRBJ1-4
CASSHSGGARNTGELFF TRBV6-8 17 TRBJ2-2
CASSLATGAEAFF TRBV5-1 13 TRBJ1-1
CASSLGGLNEQYF TRBV7-2 13 TRBJ2-7
CASSTLAGTDYEQYF TRBV6-1 15 TRBJ2-7
CASSRSSGSYNEQFF TRBV28 15 TRBJ2-1
CASSNRGRGEKLFF TRBV7-8 14 TRBJ1-4
CASSRGGQRNEKLFF TRBV5-1 15 TRBJ1-4
CASSRDREIAKNIQYF TRBV5-4 16 TRBJ2-4
CASSFTGAYEQYF TRBV7-2 13 TRBJ2-7
CASSRGDRNYGYTF TRBV19 14 TRBJ1-2
CASSYLGGQVGELFF TRBV6-5 15 TRBJ2-2
CASSMAQGGEAFF TRBV19 13 TRBJ1-1
CARGTGGSETQYF TRBV2 13 TRBJ2-5
CASSLGLAGVYEQFF TRBV6-5 15 TRBJ2-1